This T cell receptor beta chain is drawn from a study of graft-versus-host responses after intestinal transplantation. Study-level background: Tacrolimus and steroids were given for 2 to 4 years to all recipients after anti-thymocyte globulin induction. Study-level results: GvH clones were found in recipient marrow; some appeared first in ileum or blood. Subjects displaying graft-donor T cell macrochimerism possessed elevated graft-versus-host to host-versus-graft clonal ratios inside allografts.

This clone appeared once. The antigen is not known. This CDR3 comprises 14 residues. Trimming pared 1 base from V and 2 bases from J, leaving 9 bases between. Germline V lookup: CDR1 SNHLY, CDR2 FYNNEI. Measured with immunoSEQ multiplex PCR; TCRdb has only the in-frame clones, and not every one. The table shows 85,000 to 90,000 clones, with 92% occurring only once. The material was unstimulated CD4+ T cells sorted from spleen or lymph node cells, obtained before intestinal transplant. This chain uses TRBV2 with TRBJ2-7, with a weak D call TRBD2 (5 bases). The sequence came from a human donor who received an intestinal transplant. The CDR3 here is CASSEVGEAYEQYF. The CDR3 region has the DNA TGTGCCAGCAGTGAAGTGGGAGAGGCCTACGAGCAGTACTTC.